The 29 T cell receptor beta chains below were found in one sample sequenced in a study of blood T cell repertoires in COVID-19. This table comes from immunoSEQ multiplex PCR, and its TCRdb copy is limited to in-frame clones, with some not included. Among about 200,000 clones listed, 84% were seen once. Sequenced: PBMCs or T cells enriched from blood (not recorded which). These receptor sequences come from a young woman who had been exposed to COVID-19.

The J gene is TRBJ1-2, the V gene TRBV6-6; D is unresolved. Deletions cut 9 bases from V and 3 bases from J, with 8 bases between. CDR3 length: 11 amino acids. Germline-derived CDR1 and CDR2 are MNHNY and SVGAGI (reference sequence). CDR3: CASGPDYGYTF. CDR3 DNA: TGTGCCAGTGGGCCAGACTATGGCTACACCTTC.

The chain is built from TRBV19 and TRBJ2-3; 9 nucleotides agree with TRBD1. Germline CDR1 and CDR2: LNHDA and SQIVND (reference sequence). V lost 5 bases and J lost 5; bases outside the gene matches: 8. The length of the CDR3 is 15 residues. The CDR3 nucleotides read TGTGCCAGTAGTCTCCGGGACAGGGAAAGAGATACGCAGTATTTT. Its protein is CASSLRDRERDTQYF.

The chain couples TRBV7-2 to TRBJ1-2; D possibly corresponds to TRBD1 (6 bases). V lost 3 bases to trimming and J lost 4 bases, with 15 bases between them. The V gene's germline CDR1 is SGHTA and CDR2 FQGNSA. CDR3 size: 15 residues. In nucleotides, the CDR3 is TGTGCCAGCAGCTTTAACCGGGACACGGCCTATGGCTACACCTTC. It codes for CASSFNRDTAYGYTF.

This chain links TRBV7-2 with TRBJ2-7; 7 nucleotides agree with TRBD1. The germline V gene encodes CDR1 SGHTA and CDR2 FQGNSA. The CDR3 consists of 15 residues. V lost 1 base, J lost 3 bases, and 6 bases stayed unmatched. CDR3 coding DNA: TGTGCCAGCAGCTTAGACAGGGGTCGTCACTACGAGCAGTACTTC. This codes for CASSLDRGRHYEQYF.

The CDR3 sequence: CAISESWGTGGYEQYF. DNA for the CDR3: TGTGCCATCAGTGAGTCCTGGGGGACAGGGGGTTACGAGCAGTACTTC. V and J are TRBV10-3 and TRBJ2-7; 11 nucleotides match TRBD1. After removal of 0 bases from V and 4 bases from J, the junction contained 5 bases not matched to a gene. Germline lookup yields CDR1 ENHRY and CDR2 SYGVKD. The CDR3 has 16 amino acids.

This clone was counted once. V and J are TRBV7-2 and TRBJ1-1; D is uncertain. Trimming removed 0 bases at V and 5 bases at J, with 10 bases between. Per germline, CDR1 SGHTA and CDR2 FQGNSA. CDR3 length: 14 amino acids. The CDR3 region has the DNA TGTGCCAGCAGCTTAGCCAGCCCGGGAACTGAAGCTTTCTTT. Translation: CASSLASPGTEAFF.

The chain recombines TRBV7-2 with TRBJ2-7; a weak D match, TRBD2 (5 bases). Germline loops: CDR1 SGHTA, CDR2 FQGNSA. The V and J ends lost 5 bases and 5 bases respectively, with 10 bases between them. This CDR3 has 12 amino acids. CDR3 sequence (DNA): TGTGCCAGCAGCCAGCGGCGGGACGAGCAGTACTTC. Its translation: CASSQRRDEQYF.

The chain is built from TRBV5-1 and TRBJ2-7; 10 nucleotides align to TRBD1. CDR1 SGHRS and CDR2 YFSETQ come from the germline V gene. The V gene end was trimmed by 3 bases and the J gene end by 4 bases; junction bases not matched to a gene: 4. CDR3 length: 14 amino acids. The CDR3: CASSSDRGEYEQYF. CDR3 bases: TGCGCCAGCAGCTCGGACAGGGGGGAATACGAGCAGTACTTC. Looking up the rest from reference TRBV5-1 and TRBJ2-7 gives the full variable domain: KAGVTQTPRYLIKTRGQQVTLSCSPISGHRSVSWYQQTPGQGLQFLFEYFSETQRNKGNFPGRFSGRQFSNSRSEMNVSTLELGDSALYLCASSSDRGEYEQYFGPGTRLTVT.

The rearrangement uses TRBV18 and TRBJ1-4, with D unresolved. The V and J ends lost 5 bases and 8 bases respectively, with 9 bases between them. Germline loops: CDR1 KGHSH, CDR2 LQKENI. The CDR3 spans 12 residues. CDR3 nucleotides: TGTGCCAGCTCAGCCGAGGGCGAAAAACTGTTTTTT. It codes for CASSAEGEKLFF.

This clone was found a few times. This chain joins TRBV7-2 and TRBJ1-6; unclear D gene. The CDR3 length is 14 residues. Germline-derived CDR1 and CDR2 are SGHTA and FQGNSA. Trimming shortened V by 6 bases and J by 6 bases, and 12 bases separated the two germline ends. CDR3 sequence (DNA): TGTGCCAGCAGGCGGACTCAAACTAATTCACCCCTCCACTTT. It translates to CASRRTQTNSPLHF.

This chain joins TRBV5-4 and TRBJ1-1; D is perhaps TRBD1 (6 bases). With 4 bases removed from V and 1 base from J, the gap between germline ends came to 11 bases. The CDR3 is 14 amino acids. Looked up from germline, CDR1 is SGHNT and CDR2 is YYREEE (reference sequence). This CDR3 is CASSPRTENTEAFF. The DNA for the CDR3 is TGTGCCAGCAGCCCGAGGACAGAGAACACTGAAGCTTTCTTT.

This clone was observed a few times. The chain recombines TRBV7-9 with TRBJ1-2; a possible D gene is TRBD1 (5 bases). V was trimmed by 1 base and J by 6 bases, leaving 9 bases between them. Germline CDR1 reads SEHNR; CDR2 reads FQNEAQ (reference sequence). The length of the CDR3 is 13 residues. DNA of the CDR3: TGTGCCAGCAGCTTAGGCAGGGTCGATGGCTACACCTTC. This encodes CASSLGRVDGYTF.

The J gene is TRBJ2-5, the V gene TRBV3-1 (or the pseudogene TRBV3-2); D is perhaps TRBD2 (6 bases). The V gene lost 4 bases and the J gene lost 2 bases, with 14 bases spanning the gap. In germline, CDR1 is LGHDT, CDR2 YNNKEL (reference sequence). The CDR3 is 15 residues long. In DNA, the CDR3 is TGTGCCAGCAGCCCAATGGTAGCGGTACAAGAGACCCAGTACTTC. It translates to CASSPMVAVQETQYF.

The chain joins TRBV29-1 to TRBJ1-1; D remains ambiguous. Deletions cut 6 bases from V and 0 bases from J, with 11 bases between. CDR1 is SQVTM, CDR2 ANQGSEA, per germline. CDR3 size: 13 residues. The CDR3 bases are TGCAGCGTGGCCCTGACTTTGAACACTGAAGCTTTCTTT. This encodes CSVALTLNTEAFF. The complete variable domain, with remaining parts taken from reference TRBV29-1 and TRBJ1-1, reads SAVISQKPSRDICQRGTSLTIQCQVDSQVTMMFWYRQQPGQSLTLIATANQGSEATYESGFVIDKFPISRPNLTFSTLTVSNMSPEDSSIYLCSVALTLNTEAFFGQGTRLTVV.

J is TRBJ1-6 and V is TRBV7-3; 7 bases line up with TRBD1. The CDR3 is 15 amino acids. Germline-derived CDR1 and CDR2 are SGHTA and FQGTGA. V gave up 0 bases and J gave up 8 bases; unmatched junction bases: 4. This CDR3 reads CASSLTPGGDSPLHF. The CDR3 DNA reads as TGTGCCAGCAGCTTAACCCCAGGGGGTGATTCACCCCTCCACTTT.

The chain links TRBV27 to TRBJ2-5, with 8 bases lining up with TRBD2. The junction had 11 bases not matched to a gene; V was cut back by 3 bases and J by 2 bases. The CDR3 consists of 17 residues. Per germline, CDR1 MNHEY and CDR2 SMNVEV (reference sequence). The CDR3 loop is CASSFLGGSSGQETQYF. CDR3 bases: TGTGCCAGCAGTTTTCTGGGAGGGTCTAGCGGGCAAGAGACCCAGTACTTC.

J is TRBJ1-2 and V is TRBV7-9, with D possibly TRBD1 on 6 matching bases. V lost 8 bases, J lost 2 bases, and 15 bases lay in between. The CDR3 length is 14 residues. The germline CDR1 and CDR2 sequences are SEHNR and FQNEAQ (reference sequence). Written as DNA, the CDR3 is TGTGCCAGCGCCTCATGGGGGCAAAACTATGGCTACACCTTC. Translating it yields CASASWGQNYGYTF.

This chain connects TRBV9 to TRBJ1-2; no clear D. Trimming took 4 bases from V and 2 from J, leaving 15 bases between them. Germline loops: CDR1 SGDLS, CDR2 YYNGEE. CDR3 length: 15 residues. For the CDR3, the DNA is TGTGCCAGCAGCCGGGAGGAGGGAGCCAACTATGGCTACACCTTC. Its translation: CASSREEGANYGYTF.

This sequence joins TRBV5-4 and TRBJ2-7; 8 bases line up with TRBD2. Germline assignment: CDR1 SGHNT and CDR2 YYREEE (reference sequence). CDR3 length equals 16 residues. J lost 0 bases, V lost 1 base, and 6 bases had no gene match. The DNA of the CDR3 is TGTGCCAGCAGCTTGTCCCCGACTAGCGCCTCCTACGAGCAGTACTTC. It yields the protein CASSLSPTSASYEQYF.

The chain is built from TRBV3-1 (or the pseudogene TRBV3-2) and TRBJ1-2; D gene unclear. Germline CDR1 is LGHDT and CDR2 is YNNKEL (reference sequence). CDR3 length: 12 amino acids. The germline V and J ends were trimmed by 4 bases and 0 bases, with 3 bases remaining between them. The CDR3 protein is CASSPTNYGYTF. The CDR3 nucleotides read TGTGCCAGCAGCCCTACTAACTATGGCTACACCTTC.

The genes are TRBV19 and TRBJ1-6, with D unresolved. CDR3 length equals 13 residues. The V end was cut by 0 bases, the J end by 10 bases, with 7 bases between. The germline V gene has CDR1 LNHDA and CDR2 SQIVND (reference sequence). CDR3 DNA sequence: TGTGCCAGTAGTATAGAGGAGGGCTCACCCCTCCACTTT. Protein product: CASSIEEGSPLHF. Full variable domain (remainder filled in from reference TRBV19 and TRBJ1-6): DGGITQSPKYLFRKEGQNVTLSCEQNLNHDAMYWYRQDPGQGLRLIYYSQIVNDFQKGDIAEGYSVSREKKESFPLTVTSAQKNPTAFYLCASSIEEGSPLHFGNGTRLTVT.

This clone has more than one count but fewer than ten. The chain employs TRBV29-1 and TRBJ2-2; D possibly corresponds to TRBD1 (6 bases). This CDR3 spans 16 amino acids. V gave up 5 bases and J gave up 7 bases, with 23 bases separating them. Per the germline V gene, CDR1 is SQVTM and CDR2 is ANQGSEA. The CDR3 sequence: CSVWTERTSRIGELFF. CDR3 DNA sequence: TGCAGCGTTTGGACAGAGAGAACAAGTAGAATCGGGGAGCTGTTTTTT.

This rearrangement joins TRBV20-1 to TRBJ1-1; D perhaps matches TRBD1 (6 bases). Deletions cut 3 bases from V and 1 base from J, with 18 bases between. Germline assignment: CDR1 DFQATT and CDR2 SNEGSKA (reference sequence). The CDR3 is 16 amino acids. The CDR3 coding sequence is TGCAGTGCTAGTGGGGGGCTAGGGGTCACGAACACTGAAGCTTTCTTT. It specifies CSASGGLGVTNTEAFF.

The V and J genes are TRBV23-1 and TRBJ1-1; TRBD1 agrees at 7 bases. TRBV23-1 carries the ORF label, with uncertain function. Losses at the gene ends were 4 bases for V and 2 bases for J; bases not matched to a gene: 1. The CDR3 is made up of 13 amino acids. The DNA of the CDR3 is TGCGCCAGCAGTCGGGACAGCAACACTGAAGCTTTCTTT. Its translation is CASSRDSNTEAFF.

This clone was detected only once. The genes are TRBV5-8 and TRBJ2-7, with 7 bases aligning to TRBD1. J gave up 2 bases and V 6 bases, and 5 bases lay outside the gene matches. CDR1 is SGHTS, CDR2 YDEGEE, per germline. This CDR3 region has 13 residues. The CDR3 region has the DNA TGTGCCAGCAACTACAGGGGAACCTACGAGCAGTACTTC. Translating it yields CASNYRGTYEQYF.

The chain joins TRBV19 to TRBJ1-1, with 9 bases lining up with TRBD1. Germline V gene sequence: CDR1 LNHDA, CDR2 SQIVND (reference sequence). Unmatched junction bases numbered 11, after V lost 5 bases and J lost 4 bases. The CDR3 runs 16 residues. For the CDR3, the DNA is TGTGCCAGTAGTGCCTCCGGGACAGGGTTGGTCACTGAAGCTTTCTTT. It codes for CASSASGTGLVTEAFF.

The V gene is TRBV7-2, the J gene TRBJ2-3, with 11 bases aligning to TRBD2. The CDR3 totals 13 residues. The germline V gene encodes CDR1 SGHTA and CDR2 FQGNSA. The V segment lost 9 bases and the J segment 5 bases; nucleotides outside the gene matches: 4. The CDR3 sequence is CARGTSGVDTQYF. CDR3 nucleotide sequence: TGTGCCAGAGGGACTAGCGGTGTAGATACGCAGTATTTT.

The chain recombines TRBV2 with TRBJ2-3; 9 nucleotides line up with TRBD1. The CDR3 has 15 residues. The V gene end was trimmed by 0 bases and the J gene end by 6 bases; junction bases not matched to a gene: 4. Germline V gene sequence: CDR1 SNHLY, CDR2 FYNNEI. The CDR3 spells CASSEAGTGSDTQYF. CDR3 sequence (DNA): TGTGCCAGCAGTGAAGCCGGGACAGGGTCCGATACGCAGTATTTT.

This rearrangement joins TRBV29-1 to TRBJ2-2; 7 bases line up with TRBD1. Germline lookup yields CDR1 SQVTM and CDR2 ANQGSEA. There are 15 residues in the CDR3. The trim removed 5 bases at V and 2 bases at J, leaving 8 bases unmatched. The CDR3 loop is CSVSGTDKNTGELFF. The CDR3 coding sequence is TGCAGCGTTTCCGGGACAGATAAAAACACCGGGGAGCTGTTTTTT.